A selection of T cell receptor beta chains follows, all from one sample in a study of T cell responses to AZD1222 COVID-19 vaccine. Method: immunoSEQ multiplex PCR; TCRdb's copy keeps in-frame clones and lacks some. The sample shows under 200,000 clones, around 87% of them seen only once. This specimen was peripheral blood, taken on day 0 of MenACWY control vaccination. The receptor source for this set is an adult in good health. CDR3s include the opening cysteine and the closing phenylalanine or tryptophan. A D gene is named only where the DNA matches it firmly. Rows give clone size only sometimes, using once, few, many, or a class for an expanded clone.

D	V	size	J	CDR3	DNA
TRBD1	TRBV15	NA	TRBJ2-7	CATSRLTGTGVYEQYF	TGTGCCACCAGCAGACTAACCGGGACAGGGGTTTACGAGCAGTACTTC
NA	TRBV28	NA	TRBJ2-1	CASSPGRHEQFF	TGTGCCAGCAGTCCAGGGCGCCATGAGCAGTTCTTC
NA	TRBV4-3	NA	TRBJ1-5	CASSQDSNQPQHF	TGCGCCAGCAGCCAAGACAGCAATCAGCCCCAGCATTTT
NA	TRBV12-3/TRBV12-4	NA	TRBJ2-5	CASSFPGETQYF	TGTGCCAGCAGTTTTCCGGGGGAGACCCAGTACTTC
TRBD2	TRBV27	NA	TRBJ2-5	CASSPKGGRAETQYF	TGTGCCAGCAGCCCGAAAGGCGGGAGGGCGGAGACCCAGTACTTC
NA	TRBV24-1	NA	TRBJ2-5	CATSDLGQSQKETQYF	TGTGCCACCAGTGATTTGGGTCAGTCGCAGAAAGAGACCCAGTACTTC
TRBD2	TRBV29-1	NA	TRBJ2-7	CSVRVREGGEQYF	TGCAGCGTGAGGGTGCGGGAGGGTGGTGAGCAGTACTTC
TRBD1	TRBV11-2	NA	TRBJ2-6	CASSPRTGSGANVLTF	TGTGCCAGCAGCCCCCGGACAGGGTCTGGGGCCAACGTCCTGACTTTC
NA	TRBV7-2	NA	TRBJ1-2	CASSLDTGRRTF	TGTGCCAGCAGCTTAGATACCGGGAGACGCACCTTC
NA	TRBV7-9	NA	TRBJ2-2	CASRQKGGGELFF	TGTGCCAGCAGACAAAAGGGTGGCGGGGAGCTGTTTTTT
TRBD1	TRBV6-5	once	TRBJ1-5	CASESGGAGQPQHF	TGTGCCAGCGAGTCAGGGGGCGCGGGTCAGCCCCAGCATTTT
NA	TRBV7-8	NA	TRBJ2-1	CASSLVVGSTYNEQFF	TGTGCCAGCAGCTTAGTTGTCGGATCCACCTACAATGAGCAGTTCTTC
NA	TRBV5-1	NA	TRBJ2-7	CASSPAGTGEEQYF	TGCGCCAGCAGCCCCGCGGGAACCGGGGAAGAGCAGTACTTC
NA	TRBV27	NA	TRBJ2-1	CASSFSRRGNEQFF	TGTGCCAGCAGTTTTTCCCGCCGGGGGAATGAGCAGTTCTTC
NA	TRBV5-1	NA	TRBJ2-7	CALSSYEQYF	TGCGCACTATCATCTTACGAGCAGTACTTC
NA	TRBV5-8	NA	TRBJ2-7	CASSLGPGHLDSYEQYF	TGTGCCAGCAGCTTGGGGCCGGGACATTTAGACTCCTACGAGCAGTACTTC
NA	TRBV6-5	NA	TRBJ2-5	CASSYGTSPTQETQYF	TGTGCCAGCAGTTACGGTACTTCTCCAACCCAAGAGACCCAGTACTTC
TRBD1	TRBV28	NA	TRBJ1-1	CASSTNRGGDTEAFF	TGTGCCAGCAGTACGAACAGGGGGGGGGACACTGAAGCTTTCTTT
NA	TRBV3-1/TRBV3-2	NA	TRBJ2-1	CATPGAGAYNEQFF	TGTGCCACCCCGGGGGCGGGGGCCTACAATGAGCAGTTCTTC
TRBD2	TRBV25-1	NA	TRBJ2-7	CASRGGEGLYEQYF	TGTGCCAGCAGGGGGGGGGAGGGCCTCTACGAGCAGTACTTC
TRBD2	TRBV6-5	NA	TRBJ2-7	CASSFRTSGGAEQYF	TGTGCCAGCAGTTTCAGGACTAGCGGGGGGGCGGAGCAGTACTTC
NA	TRBV2	NA	TRBJ1-4	CASSRNRETNEKLFF	TGTGCCAGCAGCCGAAACAGGGAGACTAATGAAAAACTGTTTTTT
TRBD1	TRBV15	NA	TRBJ1-2	CATSRGQGAGGYTF	TGTGCCACCAGCAGAGGACAGGGGGCAGGTGGCTACACCTTC